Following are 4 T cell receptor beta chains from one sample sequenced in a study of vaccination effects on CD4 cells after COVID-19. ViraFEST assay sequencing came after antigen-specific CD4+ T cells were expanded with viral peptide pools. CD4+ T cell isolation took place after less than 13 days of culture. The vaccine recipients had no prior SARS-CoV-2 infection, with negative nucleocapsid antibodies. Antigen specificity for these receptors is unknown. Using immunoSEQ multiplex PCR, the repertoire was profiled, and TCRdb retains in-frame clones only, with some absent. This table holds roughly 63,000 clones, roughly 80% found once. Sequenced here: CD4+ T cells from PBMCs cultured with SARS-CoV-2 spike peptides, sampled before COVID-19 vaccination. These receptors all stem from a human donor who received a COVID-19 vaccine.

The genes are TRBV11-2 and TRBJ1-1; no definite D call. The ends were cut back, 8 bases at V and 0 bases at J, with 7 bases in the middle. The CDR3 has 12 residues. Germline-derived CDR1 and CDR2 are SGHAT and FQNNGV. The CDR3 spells CASRSLNTEAFF. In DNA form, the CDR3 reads TGTGCCAGCCGGAGTTTGAACACTGAAGCTTTCTTT.

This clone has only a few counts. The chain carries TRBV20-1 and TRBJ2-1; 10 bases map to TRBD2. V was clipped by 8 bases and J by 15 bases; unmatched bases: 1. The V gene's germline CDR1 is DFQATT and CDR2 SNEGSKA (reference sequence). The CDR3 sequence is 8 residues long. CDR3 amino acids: CSLAGGFF. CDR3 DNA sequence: TGCAGTTTAGCGGGGGGGTTCTTC.

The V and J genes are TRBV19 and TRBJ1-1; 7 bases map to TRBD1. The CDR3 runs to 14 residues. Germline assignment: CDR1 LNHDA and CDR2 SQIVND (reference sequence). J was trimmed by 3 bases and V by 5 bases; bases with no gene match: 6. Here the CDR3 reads CASSAVGQYTEAFF. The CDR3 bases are TGTGCCAGTAGTGCGGTGGGACAGTACACTGAAGCTTTCTTT.

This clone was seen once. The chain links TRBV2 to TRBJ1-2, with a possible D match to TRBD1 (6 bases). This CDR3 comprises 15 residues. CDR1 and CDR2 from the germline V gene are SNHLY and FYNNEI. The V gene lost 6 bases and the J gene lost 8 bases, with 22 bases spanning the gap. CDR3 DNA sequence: TGTGCCAGCAGACTCACCCTTGGGGGCCCCCCAGGCTACACCTTC. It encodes CASRLTLGGPPGYTF.